One sample yielded the 27 T cell receptor beta chains listed below, sequenced in a study of shared clonotypes between healthy human individuals. The table came from immunoSEQ multiplex PCR; TCRdb's copy has only in-frame clones and leaves some out. Here the sample spans about 980,000 clones, around three quarters being singletons. The source material was memory CD4+ T cells sorted from blood. Documented subset: CD45RA-negative fraction. The receptors come from a man aged 18 to 35 in good health.

CDR3 coding DNA: TGTGCCAGCAGCTTAGCCCTAGCGGGGACGCAGTATTTT. Its protein is CASSLALAGTQYF. The V gene is TRBV7-2, the J gene TRBJ2-3, with TRBD2 matching 9 bases. The junction had 1 base not matched to a gene; V was cut back by 0 bases and J by 9 bases. CDR3 length: 13 amino acids. The germline CDR1 and CDR2 sequences are SGHTA and FQGNSA.

The chain combines TRBV19 with TRBJ1-6, with D possibly being TRBD1 (5 bases). CDR3 size: 15 residues. Germline CDR1 reads LNHDA; CDR2 reads SQIVND (reference sequence). V was pared by 6 bases and J by 9 bases, with 18 bases between. Here the CDR3 DNA reads TGTGCCAGTAGCGGCACGCGGGGGGGAGGTTCACCCCTCCACTTT. Its translation is CASSGTRGGGSPLHF.

This clone has just a few counts. J is TRBJ2-3 and V is TRBV9; the D gene is possibly TRBD1 (5 bases). Trimming took 1 base from V and 4 from J, leaving 13 bases between them. From germline, CDR1 is SGDLS and CDR2 YYNGEE. CDR3 length: 15 residues. The CDR3 loop is CASSVSQGGADTQYF. The CDR3 DNA is TGTGCCAGCAGCGTAAGCCAGGGCGGTGCAGATACGCAGTATTTT. Variable domain in full (rest from reference TRBV9 and TRBJ2-3): DSGVTQTPKHLITATGQRVTLRCSPRSGDLSVYWYQQSLDQGLQFLIQYYNGEERAKGNILERFSAQQFPDLHSELNLSSLELGDSALYFCASSVSQGGADTQYFGPGTRLTVL.

The V call is TRBV19, the J call TRBJ1-5; 9 bases map to TRBD1. Germline V gene data show CDR1 as LNHDA and CDR2 as SQIVND (reference sequence). CDR3 size: 18 residues. V trimming: 5 bases; J trimming: 4 bases; junction bases outside the gene matches: 15. This CDR3 reads CASSPEQGALISNQPQHF. DNA for the CDR3: TGTGCCAGTAGTCCAGAACAGGGGGCGCTTATATCAAATCAGCCCCAGCATTTT. Full variable domain (missing parts from reference TRBV19 and TRBJ1-5): DGGITQSPKYLFRKEGQNVTLSCEQNLNHDAMYWYRQDPGQGLRLIYYSQIVNDFQKGDIAEGYSVSREKKESFPLTVTSAQKNPTAFYLCASSPEQGALISNQPQHFGDGTRLSIL.

V usage is TRBV27 and J usage is TRBJ2-7; D unclear. Germline CDR1 reads MNHEY; CDR2 reads SMNVEV (reference sequence). The CDR3 length is 15 residues. V dropped 6 bases and J dropped 2 bases, with 17 bases sitting between them. CDR3 DNA: TGTGCCAGCAGACCCCCTCTCAGCTTTACCTACGAGCAGTACTTC. It yields the protein CASRPPLSFTYEQYF.

V and J are TRBV6-6 and TRBJ2-5; 7 positions match TRBD1. Germline V gene sequence: CDR1 MNHNY, CDR2 SVGAGI (reference sequence). The CDR3 has 14 residues. Trimming cost V 8 bases and J 7 bases; bases outside gene matches: 13. The CDR3 loop reads CASSTDRGRGTQYF. The CDR3 DNA sequence: TGTGCCAGCTCAACGGATAGGGGGCGTGGGACCCAGTACTTC.

The genes are TRBV10-1 and TRBJ2-3; D ambiguous. There are 16 residues in the CDR3. Germline V gene lookup returns CDR1 WNHNN and CDR2 SYGVQD (reference sequence). The V end was cut by 3 bases, the J end by 3 bases, with 16 bases between. The CDR3 protein is CASSDEPQVRTDTQYF. CDR3 in DNA: TGCGCCAGCAGTGACGAACCGCAGGTCCGGACAGATACGCAGTATTTT.

The CDR3 reads CASSLTLGGQGRETQYF. In DNA form, the CDR3 reads TGTGCCAGCAGCCTGACCCTTGGGGGGCAAGGAAGGGAGACCCAGTACTTC. This sequence joins TRBV5-4 and TRBJ2-5; possibly TRBD1 or TRBD2 for D (6 bases each). Germline lookup yields CDR1 SGHNT and CDR2 YYREEE (reference sequence). V was clipped by 4 bases and J by 5 bases, with 24 bases between them. The length of the CDR3 is 17 residues.

This sequence joins TRBV5-5 and TRBJ2-7, with TRBD1 matching 7 bases. With V trimmed by 4 bases and J by 7 bases, 14 bases remained unmatched. Germline V lookup: CDR1 SGHKS, CDR2 YYEKEE (reference sequence). This CDR3 has 15 amino acids. CDR3 loop: CASSLGDSHFGEQYF. The CDR3 DNA reads TGTGCCAGCAGCCTGGGGGACAGTCATTTTGGAGAGCAGTACTTC. Full variable domain (missing parts from reference TRBV5-5 and TRBJ2-7): DAGVTQSPTHLIKTRGQQVTLRCSPISGHKSVSWYQQVLGQGPQFIFQYYEKEERGRGNFPDRFSARQFPNYSSELNVNALLLGDSALYLCASSLGDSHFGEQYFGPGTRLTVT.

The chain combines TRBV6-5 with TRBJ2-7, with 10 bases aligning to TRBD2. Looked up from germline, CDR1 is MNHEY and CDR2 is SVGAGI. V lost 2 bases, J lost 4 bases, and 5 bases stayed unmatched. The CDR3 consists of 15 residues. DNA of the CDR3: TGTGCCAGCAGTTACCTTAGCGGGGGGCAGTACGAGCAGTACTTC. The encoded protein is CASSYLSGGQYEQYF.

This clone came up many times. This same CDR3 is encoded by further DNA sequences in the sample. The rearrangement joins TRBV11-2 to TRBJ1-1; D not certain. V was clipped by 3 bases and J by 1 base, with 15 bases between them. The CDR3 contains 16 residues. Germline assignment: CDR1 SGHAT and CDR2 FQNNGV. DNA for the CDR3: TGTGCCAGCAGCTTCGACCCGGACGTTACGAACACTGAAGCTTTCTTT. Translated: CASSFDPDVTNTEAFF. Using reference TRBV11-2 and TRBJ1-1 for the parts outside the CDR3, the full variable domain is EAGVAQSPRYKIIEKRQSVAFWCNPISGHATLYWYQQILGQGPKLLIQFQNNGVVDDSQLPKDRFSAERLKGVDSTLKIQPAKLEDSAVYLCASSFDPDVTNTEAFFGQGTRLTVV.

The chain links TRBV7-9 to TRBJ2-6, with D uncertain. The CDR3 totals 15 residues. The germline CDR1 and CDR2 sequences are SEHNR and FQNEAQ (reference sequence). V lost 5 bases and J 2 bases, leaving 10 bases between the germline ends. CDR3 in amino acids: CASSLGPTGANVLTF. The CDR3 bases are TGTGCCAGCAGCCTGGGCCCAACTGGGGCCAACGTCCTGACTTTC.

The chain uses TRBV6-1 and TRBJ1-1; D remains ambiguous. The germline V and J ends were trimmed by 1 base and 2 bases, with 5 bases remaining between them. Germline lookup yields CDR1 MNHNS and CDR2 SASEGT. This CDR3 region has 13 residues. The CDR3 bases are TGTGCCAGCAGTGAAGTGTACAACACTGAAGCTTTCTTT. Translation gives CASSEVYNTEAFF.

This clone has a handful of counts. The V and J genes are TRBV23-1 and TRBJ1-6; D not certain. TRBV23-1 is placed among ORFs of uncertain function. The CDR3 extends over 17 amino acids. The V end lost 1 base, the J end lost 4 bases, and 14 bases lay between the germline ends. The CDR3, as DNA: TGCGCCAGCAGTCAATTATCACAGACCTATTATAATTCACCCCTCCACTTT. Translating gives CASSQLSQTYYNSPLHF.

The chain joins TRBV28 to TRBJ2-3; 8 nucleotides line up with TRBD1. The V segment lost 6 bases and the J segment 2 bases; nucleotides outside the gene matches: 10. The CDR3 contains 16 residues. CDR1 is MDHEN and CDR2 is SYDVKM in the germline V gene. The CDR3 nucleotides read TGTGCCAGCAGCCCCGACAGGGGAAGAAACACAGATACGCAGTATTTT. Its translation is CASSPDRGRNTDTQYF.

This rearrangement joins TRBV5-4 to TRBJ1-4; a weak D match, TRBD1 (5 bases). This CDR3 region has 14 residues. CDR1 SGHNT and CDR2 YYREEE come from the germline V gene (reference sequence). Trimming took off 0 bases at V and 6 bases at J, with 9 bases between the two ends. The CDR3 DNA reads TGTGCCAGCAGCTTGGAATCGGGGGATGAAAAACTGTTTTTT. Protein: CASSLESGDEKLFF.

The V gene is TRBV29-1, the J gene TRBJ1-2; 7 bases align to TRBD1. Germline assignment: CDR1 SQVTM and CDR2 ANQGSEA. V lost 2 bases, J lost 8 bases, and 8 bases stayed unmatched. CDR3 length: 13 residues. DNA of the CDR3: TGCAGCGTTGAAAGTCGGACAGGTAACGGCTACACCTTC. Encoded protein: CSVESRTGNGYTF.

The chain links TRBV5-1 to TRBJ1-2, with D uncertain. This CDR3 is built from 14 residues. The V gene lost 4 bases and the J gene lost 8 bases, with 18 bases spanning the gap. Germline loops: CDR1 SGHRS, CDR2 YFSETQ. CDR3 nucleotide sequence: TGCGCCAGCAGCGCCGGCTACCGATTGGACGGCTACACCTTC. Protein product: CASSAGYRLDGYTF.

V and J are TRBV30 and TRBJ2-1, with D possibly TRBD1 on 6 matching bases. Trimming removed 2 bases at V and 0 bases at J, with 8 bases between. CDR1 is GTSNPN, CDR2 SVGIG, per germline (reference sequence). This CDR3 region has 14 residues. The CDR3 DNA is TGTGCCTGGAGTACAGGGACCTCCTACAATGAGCAGTTCTTC. Its protein product is CAWSTGTSYNEQFF.

CDR3 amino acids: CSSLGASYEQYF. In DNA form, the CDR3 reads TGCAGTTCCTTGGGGGCCTCCTACGAGCAGTACTTC. J is TRBJ2-5 and V is TRBV29-1; D is possibly TRBD1 (6 bases). TRBJ2-7 explains the end of the DNA better; the J call may be wrong. CDR1 and CDR2 (germline): SQVTM, ANQGSEA. The CDR3 has 12 residues.

J is TRBJ2-1 and V is TRBV6-4; D might be TRBD2 (5 bases). Trimming removed 2 bases at V and 9 bases at J, with 14 bases between. The CDR3 is 14 amino acids. Germline V lookup: CDR1 MRHNA, CDR2 SNTAGT. CDR3 nucleotides: TGTGCCAGCAGTGACCTCCACTCAGGAGGTGAGCAGTTCTTC. Translation gives CASSDLHSGGEQFF.

The CDR3 is CAWSVLGVQYF. Here the CDR3 DNA reads TGTGCCTGGAGTGTACTAGGCGTGCAGTACTTC. This chain connects TRBV30 to TRBJ2-7; perhaps TRBD2 as D (5 bases). Germline V gives CDR1 GTSNPN, CDR2 SVGIG (reference sequence). This CDR3 comprises 11 residues. V lost 0 bases and J lost 9, with 9 bases in between.

The V gene is TRBV4-1, the J gene TRBJ1-6; 7 bases map to TRBD1. V shed 4 bases, J shed 6 bases, and the junction held 6 bases outside the gene matches. The CDR3 is made up of 15 amino acids. Germline CDR1 is MGHRA and CDR2 is YSYEKL. CDR3 DNA: TGCGCCAGCAGCCCCCAGGGGGTCTCTAATTCACCCCTCCACTTT. Its translation: CASSPQGVSNSPLHF.

The chain combines TRBV2 with TRBJ1-6; no clear D gene. The germline V and J ends were trimmed by 0 bases and 10 bases, with 10 bases remaining between them. The CDR3 sequence is 14 residues long. Germline V lookup: CDR1 SNHLY, CDR2 FYNNEI. CDR3 DNA: TGTGCCAGCAGTGAAGCTCGGTGGACGTCACCCCTCCACTTT. Translating gives CASSEARWTSPLHF.

The V and J genes are TRBV19 and TRBJ1-2; 8 positions match TRBD1. V gave up 6 bases and J gave up 2 bases; unmatched junction bases: 5. Germline values: CDR1 LNHDA, CDR2 SQIVND (reference sequence). The CDR3 has 14 amino acids. The CDR3 region has the DNA TGTGCCAGTAGCCCCCGGACAGGGAACTATGGCTACACCTTC. Protein product: CASSPRTGNYGYTF.

The chain combines TRBV7-3 with TRBJ1-1, with a tentative D call TRBD1 (5 bases). This CDR3 region has 13 residues. The V gene lost 0 bases and the J gene lost 9 bases, with 11 bases spanning the gap. CDR1 and CDR2 (germline): SGHTA, FQGTGA. The CDR3 loop is CASSLTSQGQAFF. The CDR3 DNA reads as TGTGCCAGCAGCTTAACGTCCCAGGGCCAAGCTTTCTTT.

The chain links TRBV5-4 to TRBJ2-1; no reliable D call. Trimming left V 4 bases short and J 4 bases short, with 12 bases between. The CDR3 has 14 amino acids. Germline CDR1 is SGHNT and CDR2 is YYREEE (reference sequence). CDR3 nucleotide sequence: TGTGCCAGCAGCCCCCGCGACGGTTACAATGAGCAGTTCTTC. It yields the protein CASSPRDGYNEQFF.